Sequencing of this TCR beta chain was carried out in a study of T cells in Graves' hyperthyroidism and ophthalmopathy. Findings of the study overall: Prediction of ophthalmopathy progression came a median roughly 6.4 months pre-onset. Expanded thyroid clonotypes (above 0.001) were mostly also found in blood.

Trimming shortened V by 6 bases and J by 2 bases, and 9 bases separated the two germline ends. Germline lookup yields CDR1 KGHSH and CDR2 LQKENI. CDR3 length: 13 residues. Together with thyroid ultrasound, orbital computed tomography, serum thyroxine and TRAb, clinical symptoms were used for diagnoses. The PBMCs had their origin in less than 13 ml of fresh peripheral blood. With respect to this clonotype: The antigen remains unidentified.

Template material for amplifying TCR beta CDR3 regions consisted of RNA transcripts. The HTBI primer set drove a first-round RT-PCR of the TCR CDR3. TCRdb reprocessed the multiplex PCR reads via MiXCR and lists one record per CDR3 protein. In the table there are over 250,000 distinct CDR3 sequences, roughly 13% of which are singletons. The clonotype was recovered from a woman in her thirties or forties with Graves' ophthalmopathy. Sample: blood. This chain uses TRBV18 with TRBJ2-3; D not certain. The DNA for the CDR3 is TGTGCCAGCTCCAACACCTTCACAGATACGCAGTATTTT. Protein sequence: CASSNTFTDTQYF.